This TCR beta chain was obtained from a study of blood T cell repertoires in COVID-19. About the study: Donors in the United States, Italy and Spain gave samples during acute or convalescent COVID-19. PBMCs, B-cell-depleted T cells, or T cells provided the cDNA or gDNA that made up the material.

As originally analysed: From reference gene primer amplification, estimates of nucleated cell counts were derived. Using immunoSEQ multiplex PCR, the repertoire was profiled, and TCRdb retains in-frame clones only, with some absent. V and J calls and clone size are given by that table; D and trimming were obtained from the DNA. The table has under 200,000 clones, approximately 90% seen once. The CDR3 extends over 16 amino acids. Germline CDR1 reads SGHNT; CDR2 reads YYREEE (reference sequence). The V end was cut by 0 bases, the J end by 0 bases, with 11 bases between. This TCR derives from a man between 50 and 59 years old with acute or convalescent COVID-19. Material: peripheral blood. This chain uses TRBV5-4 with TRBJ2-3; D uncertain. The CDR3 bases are TGTGCCAGCAGCTTGGGCTGGCAGGTCAGCACAGATACGCAGTATTTT. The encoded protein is CASSLGWQVSTDTQYF.